What follows are 10 T cell receptor beta chains derived from one specimen sequenced in a study of Graves' ophthalmopathy and Graves' hyperthyroidism. As the template, RNA transcripts were used to amplify TCR beta CDR3 regions. The workflow started with a first-round RT-PCR run with HTBI primers and then moved on to a second-round multiplex PCR. TCRdb itself ran the multiplex PCR reads through MiXCR, one entry per CDR3 protein. Of hundreds of thousands of distinct CDR3 sequences listed, roughly 21% are singletons. The specimen was peripheral blood. Source of these receptors: a woman under 30 with stable Graves' hyperthyroidism.

This chain uses TRBV10-3 with TRBJ2-7; 11 bases are shared with TRBD1. This CDR3 contains 14 residues. The germline CDR1 and CDR2 sequences are ENHRY and SYGVKD. Losses at the gene ends were 6 bases for V and 3 bases for J; bases not matched to a gene: 4. The CDR3 region is CAIRRTGGSYEQYF. For the CDR3, the DNA is TGTGCCATCAGGAGGACAGGGGGCAGCTACGAGCAGTACTTC.

There are many counts of this clonotype. This chain links TRBV5-1 with TRBJ1-2; D possibly corresponds to TRBD1 (5 bases). Trimming shortened V by 0 bases and J by 7 bases, and 16 bases separated the two germline ends. The CDR3 is 15 amino acids. Looked up from germline, CDR1 is SGHRS and CDR2 is YFSETQ. The CDR3 loop reads CASSLGTSPRGGYTF. DNA of the CDR3: TGCGCCAGCAGCTTGGGCACATCTCCGAGGGGTGGCTACACCTTC.

In its sample, this clonotype was seen many times. The chain combines TRBV18 with TRBJ2-2; D is unclear. V lost 3 bases, J lost 3 bases, and 14 bases lay in between. This CDR3 region has 16 residues. The V gene's germline CDR1 is KGHSH and CDR2 LQKENI. The CDR3 loop reads CASSPPQTRDTGELFF. Here the CDR3 DNA reads TGTGCCAGCTCACCCCCACAGACCCGAGACACCGGGGAGCTGTTTTTT.

This clonotype was observed a few times. The chain has TRBV18 and TRBJ2-7, with 11 nucleotides matching TRBD1. The CDR3 consists of 14 residues. V gave up 3 bases and J gave up 7 bases; unmatched junction bases: 5. The germline V gene encodes CDR1 KGHSH and CDR2 LQKENI. CDR3 bases: TGTGCCAGCTCACCTGGGACAGGGGGGACTGAGCAGTACTTC. It encodes CASSPGTGGTEQYF.

The chain combines TRBV18 with TRBJ1-1; D uncertain. The V gene lost 1 base and the J gene lost 4 bases, with 7 bases spanning the gap. This CDR3 is 13 amino acids long. CDR1 is KGHSH, CDR2 LQKENI, per germline. The CDR3 bases are TGTGCCAGCTCACCACAACTCCGCACTGAAGCTTTCTTT. It codes for CASSPQLRTEAFF.

This clonotype was detected a few times. The chain joins TRBV5-1 to TRBJ2-2; TRBD1 might be the D (6 bases). In germline, CDR1 is SGHRS, CDR2 YFSETQ. The length of the CDR3 is 15 residues. Trimming took off 0 bases at V and 5 bases at J, with 11 bases between the two ends. The CDR3 here is CASSLDPGATGELFF. Written as DNA, the CDR3 is TGCGCCAGCAGCTTGGACCCAGGGGCGACCGGGGAGCTGTTTTTT. Supplemented by reference TRBV5-1 and TRBJ2-2, the full variable domain reads KAGVTQTPRYLIKTRGQQVTLSCSPISGHRSVSWYQQTPGQGLQFLFEYFSETQRNKGNFPGRFSGRQFSNSRSEMNVSTLELGDSALYLCASSLDPGATGELFFGEGSRLTVL.

This clonotype was counted at least ten times. The V gene is TRBV28, the J gene TRBJ2-7; D is undetermined. Per germline, CDR1 MDHEN and CDR2 SYDVKM. Trimming shortened V by 5 bases and J by 2 bases, and 7 bases separated the two germline ends. This CDR3 is 12 amino acids long. The CDR3 protein is CASSSVAYEQYF. The CDR3, as DNA: TGTGCCAGCAGTAGCGTCGCCTACGAGCAGTACTTC.

Notes on this clonotype: Germline and junction disagree at one end, which may indicate a read error. The chain joins TRBV10-3 to TRBJ1-2; 9 nucleotides agree with TRBD1. This CDR3 region has 14 residues. The germline CDR1 and CDR2 sequences are ENHRY and SYGVKD. The CDR3 reads CPISTSTGGYGYTF. The CDR3 DNA is TGTCCCATCAGTACCTCGACAGGGGGTTATGGCTACACCTTC.

This clonotype was seen ten or more times. The chain joins TRBV11-2 to TRBJ2-7, with 7 bases identical to TRBD1. The length of the CDR3 is 15 residues. Germline V lookup: CDR1 SGHAT, CDR2 FQNNGV. The V gene end was trimmed by 2 bases and the J gene end by 1 base; junction bases not matched to a gene: 5. For the CDR3, the DNA is TGTGCCAGCAGCTTATTGGGACAGCCTTCCTACGAGCAGTACTTC. Encoded protein: CASSLLGQPSYEQYF.

This clonotype has a handful of counts. V gene TRBV29-1 combines with J gene TRBJ2-5, with 10 bases matching TRBD2. J lost 2 bases, V lost 7 bases, and 10 bases had no gene match. Per the germline V gene, CDR1 is SQVTM and CDR2 is ANQGSEA. The CDR3 length is 15 residues. This CDR3 is CSASGRARGQETQYF. In DNA form, the CDR3 reads TGCAGCGCCAGCGGGAGGGCCCGAGGGCAAGAGACCCAGTACTTC.